This T cell receptor (beta chain) derives from a study of immune reconstitution after stem cell transplant in scleroderma. CDR1 is DFQATT, CDR2 SNEGSKA, per germline (reference sequence). Trimming cost V 6 bases and J 3 bases; bases outside gene matches: 10. The CDR3 is made up of 15 amino acids. Via MiXCR, TCRdb re-called the RT-PCR reads, giving one row per CDR3 protein. Here the sample spans around 3,000 distinct CDR3 sequences, under 10% being singletons. By share, this clonotype ranks as medium-sized. The receptor comes from a female donor with systemic sclerosis. The chain has TRBV20-1 and TRBJ2-5; 10 bases align to TRBD1. This specimen was acquired before or after autologous hematopoietic stem cell transplantation (not recorded which). For the CDR3, the DNA is TGCAGTGCCCACTCTATGACAGGGGGCGAAGAGACCCAGTACTTC. Residues: CSAHSMTGGEETQYF.